These 18 T cell receptor beta chains came from one sample sequenced in a study of human T cells and chemical hapten exposure. Sample time point: patch test 3, about 24 weeks after DPC sensitization. Described treatment: therapeutic diphenylcyclopropenone sensitization with weekly scalp DPC. TCRdb reanalysed the RACE reads using MiXCR and keeps one entry per CDR3 protein. The sample holds 150,000 to 200,000 distinct CDR3 sequences, roughly 25% seen once. Material: whole blood, obtained in connection with sensitization to the hapten diphenylcyclopropenone (DPC). The source of these receptors is a woman between 18 and 29 years old with alopecia areata. Some clones in this sample may be carry-over from other donors' samples.

This clonotype was recorded a few times. CDR3 region: CSAPGTGPTRYYEQYF. The CDR3, as DNA: TGCAGTGCTCCCGGCACCGGACCGACACGATACTACGAGCAGTACTTC. The chain couples TRBV20-1 to TRBJ2-7; D is undetermined. This CDR3 is 16 amino acids long. Germline V CDR1 and CDR2: DFQATT, SNEGSKA (reference sequence). Trimming removed 5 bases from V and 3 bases from J, with 23 bases in between.

The V gene is TRBV7-2, the J gene TRBJ2-7; D is unclear. V was clipped by 1 base and J by 7 bases, with 11 bases between them. This CDR3 comprises 13 residues. Germline lookup yields CDR1 SGHTA and CDR2 FQGNSA. The CDR3 DNA reads TGTGCCAGCAGCTTAGGTGTCGAGAGGGAGCAGTACTTC. Translation: CASSLGVEREQYF.

This clonotype came up a few times. The chain employs TRBV20-1 and TRBJ1-1; 7 bases match TRBD1. The V and J ends lost 3 bases and 7 bases, in that order; junction bases with no gene match: 8. The CDR3 is made up of 13 amino acids. Germline V CDR1 and CDR2: DFQATT, SNEGSKA (reference sequence). The CDR3 sequence: CSARHRGMIEAFF. The CDR3, as DNA: TGCAGTGCTAGGCACAGGGGAATGATTGAAGCTTTCTTT.

This clonotype came up a few times. This chain links TRBV4-2 with TRBJ1-1, with no clear D. This CDR3 comprises 14 residues. Germline V gene sequence: CDR1 LGHNA, CDR2 YNFKEQ. V was shortened by 5 bases and J by 5 bases, with 15 bases between the two germline ends. The CDR3 nucleotides read TGTGCCAGCAGCTTACACCCTATTAAGACTGAAGCTTTCTTT. This sequence encodes CASSLHPIKTEAFF.

V and J are TRBV5-1 and TRBJ1-1, with a possible D match to TRBD1 (6 bases). Trimming shortened V by 3 bases and J by 3 bases, and 15 bases separated the two germline ends. CDR1 is SGHRS, CDR2 YFSETQ, per germline. There are 15 residues in the CDR3. CDR3 coding DNA: TGCGCCAGCAGCTCCACAGGGTCGGAGCACACTGAAGCTTTCTTT. It is translated as CASSSTGSEHTEAFF. Full variable domain (rest looked up from reference TRBV5-1 and TRBJ1-1): KAGVTQTPRYLIKTRGQQVTLSCSPISGHRSVSWYQQTPGQGLQFLFEYFSETQRNKGNFPGRFSGRQFSNSRSEMNVSTLELGDSALYLCASSSTGSEHTEAFFGQGTRLTVV.

The V gene is TRBV4-1, the J gene TRBJ1-5; D possibly corresponds to TRBD1 (5 bases). V was cut by 0 bases and J by 0 bases, with 9 bases left in between. The CDR3 runs to 16 residues. The germline V gene has CDR1 MGHRA and CDR2 YSYEKL. CDR3 nucleotides: TGCGCCAGCAGCCAAGACCCAGGGCGTAGCAATCAGCCCCAGCATTTT. It encodes CASSQDPGRSNQPQHF.

This clonotype was detected only a few times. The chain joins TRBV7-8 to TRBJ1-1; D is perhaps TRBD1 (6 bases). The V end lost 5 bases, the J end lost 1 base, and 23 bases lay between the germline ends. The CDR3 has 18 amino acids. CDR1 and CDR2 (germline): SGHVS, FQNEAQ. The CDR3 nucleotides are TGTGCCAGCAGCCCACAGGGCTCCATCCGGGGGGGGAACACTGAAGCTTTCTTT. It codes for CASSPQGSIRGGNTEAFF.

V is TRBV5-4 and J is TRBJ2-2; possible D gene TRBD1, 7 bases. This CDR3 contains 13 residues. CDR1 is SGHNT, CDR2 YYREEE, per germline (reference sequence). Trimming shortened V by 5 bases and J by 5 bases, and 10 bases separated the two germline ends. CDR3 residues: CASSSGGTGELFF. In DNA, the CDR3 is TGTGCCAGCAGTTCAGGGGGGACCGGGGAGCTGTTTTTT.

The rearrangement uses TRBV7-2 and TRBJ2-1; TRBD1 is a possible D gene (6 bases). This CDR3 is 16 amino acids long. Germline CDR1 is SGHTA and CDR2 is FQGNSA. The ends were cut back, 1 base at V and 7 bases at J, with 17 bases in the middle. The CDR3 DNA sequence: TGTGCCAGCAGCTTAGTTAGCACCGAAAGGGGGAATGAGCAGTTCTTC. It encodes CASSLVSTERGNEQFF.

This clonotype was picked up a small number of times. The chain joins TRBV4-1 to TRBJ2-7, with 10 bases identical to TRBD2. V lost 4 bases and J lost 1; bases outside the gene matches: 7. Per the germline V gene, CDR1 is MGHRA and CDR2 is YSYEKL. CDR3 length equals 16 residues. This chain's CDR3 is CASSLRAGGTSYEQYF. The CDR3, as DNA: TGCGCCAGCAGCCTTAGAGCGGGGGGGACTTCCTACGAGCAGTACTTC.

V and J are TRBV5-1 and TRBJ2-5; no clear D gene. Trimming cost V 0 bases and J 5 bases, with 8 bases left between them. The CDR3 sequence is 13 residues long. The germline V gene encodes CDR1 SGHRS and CDR2 YFSETQ. DNA of the CDR3: TGCGCCAGCAGCTTGGAAGGGTGGGAGACCCAGTACTTC. Amino acid sequence: CASSLEGWETQYF.

This clonotype was seen a few times. The chain has TRBV20-1 and TRBJ1-1; D might be TRBD1 (5 bases). The length of the CDR3 is 12 residues. Germline CDR1 and CDR2: DFQATT and SNEGSKA (reference sequence). V was clipped by 0 bases and J by 6 bases, with 8 bases between them. For the CDR3, the DNA is TGCAGTGCTAGAGATGGGGGTGCTGAAGCTTTCTTT. Residues: CSARDGGAEAFF.

The sample holds a few counts of this clonotype. The chain has TRBV27 and TRBJ1-2; D is ambiguous. The CDR3 totals 13 residues. Trimming pared 5 bases from V and 6 bases from J, leaving 13 bases between. Looked up from germline, CDR1 is MNHEY and CDR2 is SMNVEV (reference sequence). CDR3 residues: CASSKYSENGYTF. CDR3 DNA sequence: TGTGCCAGCAGTAAATACAGCGAGAATGGCTACACCTTC.

This clonotype was seen only a few times. The rearrangement joins TRBV11-2 to TRBJ2-1; TRBD2 might be the D (6 bases). CDR3 length: 11 amino acids. V lost 9 bases to trimming and J lost 12 bases, with 15 bases between them. Germline CDR1 is SGHAT and CDR2 is FQNNGV. The CDR3 nucleotides read TGTGCCAGTGGTAGTAGCGGACTGCAGTTCTTC. This encodes CASGSSGLQFF. Full variable domain (outside the CDR3, taken from reference TRBV11-2 and TRBJ2-1): EAGVAQSPRYKIIEKRQSVAFWCNPISGHATLYWYQQILGQGPKLLIQFQNNGVVDDSQLPKDRFSAERLKGVDSTLKIQPAKLEDSAVYLCASGSSGLQFFGPGTRLTVL.

J is TRBJ1-4 and V is TRBV7-6, with 7 bases identical to TRBD1. The CDR3 runs 14 residues. Germline V gene data show CDR1 as SGHVS and CDR2 as FNYEAQ. The ends lost 3 bases at V and 7 bases at J; junction bases unmatched: 5. CDR3 residues: CASSFGTVGEKLFF. The CDR3 nucleotides read TGTGCCAGCAGCTTCGGGACAGTCGGTGAAAAACTGTTTTTT.

This clonotype was counted a few times. The chain has TRBV4-1 and TRBJ2-7, with D uncertain. CDR1 MGHRA and CDR2 YSYEKL come from the germline V gene. The ends were cut back, 0 bases at V and 6 bases at J, with 15 bases in the middle. CDR3 length: 15 residues. CDR3 nucleotides: TGCGCCAGCAGCCAAGAAAGGGCAGAACCCATCGAGCAGTACTTC. Translated: CASSQERAEPIEQYF.

The chain has TRBV7-2 and TRBJ1-3; 8 bases line up with TRBD1. Germline lookup yields CDR1 SGHTA and CDR2 FQGNSA. The CDR3 is made up of 15 amino acids. Trimming cost V 4 bases and J 0 bases; bases outside gene matches: 2. The chain's CDR3 is CASSWTGYSGNTIYF. The CDR3 DNA reads as TGTGCCAGCAGCTGGACAGGGTACTCTGGAAACACCATATATTTT.

This clonotype was seen a handful of times. The V call is TRBV27, the J call TRBJ2-7, with 7 positions matching TRBD2. Unmatched junction bases numbered 5, after V lost 11 bases and J lost 4 bases. This CDR3 region has 11 residues. Per the germline V gene, CDR1 is MNHEY and CDR2 is SMNVEV (reference sequence). The CDR3 region is CASGGWYEQYF. The CDR3 DNA reads as TGTGCCTCCGGGGGGTGGTACGAGCAGTACTTC.